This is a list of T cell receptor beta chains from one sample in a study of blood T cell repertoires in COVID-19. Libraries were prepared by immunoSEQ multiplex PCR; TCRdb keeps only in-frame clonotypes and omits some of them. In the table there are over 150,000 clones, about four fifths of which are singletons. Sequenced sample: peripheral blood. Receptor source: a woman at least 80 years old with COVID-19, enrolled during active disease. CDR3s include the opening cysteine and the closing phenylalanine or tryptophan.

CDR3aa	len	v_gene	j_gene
CASGKWLAGKETQYF	15	TRBV28	TRBJ2-5
CASSQLNPYPTGDPTNEKLFF	21	TRBV23-1	TRBJ1-4
CAISVTGGAREQYF	14	TRBV10-3	TRBJ2-7
CAWNLGQGGAETQYF	15	TRBV30	TRBJ2-5
CASSRWTGMNTEAFF	15	TRBV5-1	TRBJ1-1
CASSPTGVLSYEQYF	15	TRBV28	TRBJ2-7
CASSTQGSDSPLHF	14	TRBV18	TRBJ1-6
CAISDGTGYSPLHF	14	TRBV10-3	TRBJ1-6
CASSYRREETQYF	13	TRBV6-5	TRBJ2-5
CASSVKTRGTGNTIYF	16	TRBV9	TRBJ1-3
CASRLTYREGKLFF	14	TRBV2	TRBJ1-4
CASSFTSVTYEQYF	14	TRBV7-9	TRBJ2-7
CASSLLGGVGTEAFF	15	TRBV27	TRBJ1-1
CAWSVPGSGRFEQYF	15	TRBV30	TRBJ2-7
CASSLITGGQETQYF	15	TRBV5-1	TRBJ2-5
CASSKGGQGRTDTQYF	16	TRBV7-9	TRBJ2-3
CATSELSGRGTGELFF	16	TRBV24-1	TRBJ2-2
CASSYSWGPEAFF	13	TRBV6-2/TRBV6-3	TRBJ1-1
CSVDVAGVYNEQFF	14	TRBV29-1	TRBJ2-1
CASSTRVRLAGDNEQFF	17	TRBV27	TRBJ2-1
CASSYQGDLGGYTF	14	TRBV6-2/TRBV6-3	TRBJ1-2
CASSLAQGIYTGELFF	16	TRBV5-4	TRBJ2-2
CASSQDRGYGRETQYF	16	TRBV14	TRBJ2-5
CASSFGTVTDTQYF	14	TRBV5-1	TRBJ2-3
CASSVVGDFGEQYF	14	TRBV9	TRBJ2-7
CASRLEFWSDTQYF	14	TRBV27	TRBJ2-3
CASSSLRVEQYF	12	TRBV28	TRBJ2-7
CASSLRGSTEAFF	13	TRBV28	TRBJ1-1
CASSLLGRQLSTDTQYF	17	TRBV25-1	TRBJ2-3
CASSAAGVSTDTQYF	15	TRBV9	TRBJ2-3
CASSLDSVSYEQYF	14	TRBV5-1	TRBJ2-7
CASSAGHLDQPQHF	14	TRBV19	TRBJ1-5
CASSSDRREPQHF	13	TRBV7-3	TRBJ1-5
CASSILAASYEQYF	14	TRBV5-1	TRBJ2-7
CASKGGSGRGEQFF	14	TRBV5-1	TRBJ2-1